Following are 5 T cell receptor beta chains from one sample sequenced in a study of T cells in localized non-small cell lung cancer. Clones were read by immunoSEQ multiplex PCR, and TCRdb kept only the in-frame ones, dropping some. Of fewer than 1,000 clones in the sample, about a third were seen once. Sequenced material: lung tumor tissue, taken before any cancer treatment. These receptor sequences come from a woman between 18 and 49 years old with stage III lung adenocarcinoma.

By proportion, this clone is large. This chain connects TRBV11-3 to TRBJ2-5; 12 nucleotides line up with TRBD2. V was pared by 5 bases and J by 4 bases, with 2 bases of the junction left unmatched. Germline lookup yields CDR1 SGHNT and CDR2 YENEEA. CDR3 size: 14 residues. The chain's CDR3 is CASSMTSGGETQYF. Here the CDR3 DNA reads TGTGCCAGCAGCATGACTAGCGGGGGAGAGACCCAGTACTTC.

This clone was observed a few times. The chain recombines TRBV9 with TRBJ2-7, with D unresolved. Germline CDR1 is SGDLS and CDR2 is YYNGEE. The V end lost 5 bases, the J end lost 0 bases, and 12 bases lay between the germline ends. This CDR3 has 14 amino acids. CDR3 in amino acids: CASRLDASSYEQYF. The CDR3 nucleotides are TGTGCCAGCAGGCTGGACGCCAGCTCCTACGAGCAGTACTTC.

By sample fraction, this clone is large. This sequence joins TRBV12-5 and TRBJ2-7, with a weak D call TRBD2 (5 bases). The germline V gene has CDR1 LGHNT and CDR2 FRNRAP. The CDR3 length is 14 residues. V shed 0 bases and J shed 3 bases, with 9 bases lying between them. The CDR3 is CASGLVPGFYEQYF. Here the CDR3 DNA reads TGTGCTAGTGGTTTGGTACCGGGGTTCTACGAGCAGTACTTC.

The rearrangement links TRBV10-3 to TRBJ1-2; 7 bases are a match to TRBD1. Per the germline V gene, CDR1 is ENHRY and CDR2 is SYGVKD. Germline trimming cut 11 bases from V and 3 bases from J; bases unmatched to any gene: 9. This CDR3 spans 13 amino acids. This CDR3 reads CAAQQGLDYGYTF. The CDR3 bases are TGTGCCGCGCAACAGGGGTTGGACTATGGCTACACCTTC.

In its sample, this clone was seen a few times. The chain links TRBV6-8 to TRBJ1-5; D is unresolved. Trimming removed 2 bases at V and 5 bases at J, with 13 bases between. The V gene's germline CDR1 is MNHGY and CDR2 SAAAGT. The length of the CDR3 is 15 residues. This chain's CDR3 is CASSYLNPRDQPQHF. The CDR3 DNA reads as TGTGCCAGCAGTTACCTTAACCCCCGAGATCAGCCCCAGCATTTT.